The 9 T cell receptor beta chains in this list originate from one sample, sequenced in a study of cytomegalovirus exposure and HLA in healthy donors (dated by TCRdb to 2015 to 2018). The library was prepared using the immunoSEQ multiplex PCR assay. A mixture of 60 forward primers for TCR Vbeta segments and 13 reverse primers for TCR Jbeta segments was used in the multiplex PCR. This immuneACCESS table, as held by TCRdb, lists in-frame sequences with V and J called but not all clones. Of the missing ones, under half trace to an unresolved V gene in checked studies; the others have no known cause. The sample records 100,000 to 130,000 clones, under 85% of which are singletons. The leading ten clones occupy about 4.3% of the sample. Source material: PBMCs. The receptors here all came from a male donor in good health and CMV-seronegative.

The chain couples TRBV29-1 to TRBJ2-7, with D perhaps TRBD2 (6 bases). The V end lost 6 bases, the J end lost 1 base, and 13 bases lay between the germline ends. This CDR3 has 13 amino acids. CDR1 SQVTM and CDR2 ANQGSEA come from the germline V gene. The CDR3 DNA follows: TGCAGCGTGCGGTGGGAGGTTTCCTACGAGCAGTACTTC. Its protein is CSVRWEVSYEQYF.

The chain uses TRBV27 and TRBJ2-1, with D perhaps matching TRBD1 (6 bases). Germline CDR1 reads MNHEY; CDR2 reads SMNVEV (reference sequence). The ends were cut back, 5 bases at V and 6 bases at J, with 14 bases in the middle. The CDR3 has 14 residues. The CDR3 reads CASSNKQGSNEQFF. For the CDR3, the DNA is TGTGCCAGCAGTAACAAACAGGGAAGCAATGAGCAGTTCTTC.

In this sample, this clone turned up once. This rearrangement joins TRBV7-9 to TRBJ2-1; tentative D call: TRBD2 (6 bases). The germline CDR1 and CDR2 sequences are SEHNR and FQNEAQ (reference sequence). The CDR3 spans 15 residues. V was clipped by 7 bases and J by 3 bases, with 16 bases between them. The CDR3 region is CASTPAGSDYNEQFF. The CDR3 coding sequence is TGTGCCAGCACCCCAGCGGGCAGTGACTACAATGAGCAGTTCTTC.

The chain combines TRBV4-2 with TRBJ2-3; TRBD2 agrees at 11 bases. The CDR3 is 16 residues long. Germline V gene data show CDR1 as LGHNA and CDR2 as YNFKEQ. Trimming took 4 bases from V and 2 from J; bases not matched to a gene: 5. The CDR3 DNA follows: TGTGCCAGCAGCCGCGGGACTAGCGGAACCACAGATACGCAGTATTTT. Residues: CASSRGTSGTTDTQYF.

This clone was seen once. The genes are TRBV5-4 and TRBJ2-7, with TRBD2 matching over 8 bases. Unmatched junction bases numbered 9, after V lost 3 bases and J lost 1 base. The length of the CDR3 is 16 residues. Germline-derived CDR1 and CDR2 are SGHNT and YYREEE (reference sequence). CDR3 in DNA: TGTGCCAGCAGCTCTCCAGCGGGAGCAGGGTCCTACGAGCAGTACTTC. Its translation: CASSSPAGAGSYEQYF.

This rearrangement joins TRBV5-8 to TRBJ2-1, with a tentative D call TRBD1 (6 bases). The CDR3 extends over 13 amino acids. Looked up from germline, CDR1 is SGHTS and CDR2 is YDEGEE. V was cut by 3 bases and J by 6 bases, with 10 bases left in between. This CDR3 is CASSYRTANEQFF. The CDR3 nucleotides read TGTGCCAGCAGCTATCGGACAGCCAATGAGCAGTTCTTC.

The genes are TRBV5-4 and TRBJ2-1, with TRBD1 matching over 7 bases. The CDR3 is 15 residues long. Germline values: CDR1 SGHNT, CDR2 YYREEE (reference sequence). The J segment lost 0 bases and the V segment lost 0 bases, leaving 0 bases of the junction unmatched. The CDR3 DNA reads TGTGCCAGCAGCTTGGACAGGGGCTCCTACAATGAGCAGTTCTTC. This codes for CASSLDRGSYNEQFF.

The chain joins TRBV28 to TRBJ2-3, with 8 bases matching TRBD2. In germline, CDR1 is MDHEN, CDR2 SYDVKM. The length of the CDR3 is 15 residues. The V segment lost 5 bases and the J segment 3 bases; nucleotides outside the gene matches: 7. The DNA for the CDR3 is TGTGCCAGCAGTCTGGGACTAGGCCTTACAGATACGCAGTATTTT. The encoded protein is CASSLGLGLTDTQYF.

The chain combines TRBV5-1 with TRBJ2-1; 11 bases match TRBD2. The ends lost 2 bases at V and 7 bases at J; junction bases unmatched: 11. Germline V gene sequence: CDR1 SGHRS, CDR2 YFSETQ. There are 17 residues in the CDR3. The CDR3 is CASSLSLAGGRSNEQFF. DNA of the CDR3: TGCGCCAGCAGCTTATCCTTAGCGGGAGGGAGGTCGAATGAGCAGTTCTTC.